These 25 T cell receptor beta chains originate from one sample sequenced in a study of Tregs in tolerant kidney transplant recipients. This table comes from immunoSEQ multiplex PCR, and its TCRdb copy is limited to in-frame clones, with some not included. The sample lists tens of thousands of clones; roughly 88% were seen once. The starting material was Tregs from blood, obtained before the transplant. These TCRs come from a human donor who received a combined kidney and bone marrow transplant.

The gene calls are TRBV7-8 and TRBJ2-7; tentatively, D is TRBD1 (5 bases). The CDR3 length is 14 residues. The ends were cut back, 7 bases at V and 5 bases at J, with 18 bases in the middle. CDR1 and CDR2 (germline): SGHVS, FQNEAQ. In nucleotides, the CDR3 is TGTGCCAGCACCCTTGGGCAGGGCTTCAACGAGCAGTACTTC. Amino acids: CASTLGQGFNEQYF.

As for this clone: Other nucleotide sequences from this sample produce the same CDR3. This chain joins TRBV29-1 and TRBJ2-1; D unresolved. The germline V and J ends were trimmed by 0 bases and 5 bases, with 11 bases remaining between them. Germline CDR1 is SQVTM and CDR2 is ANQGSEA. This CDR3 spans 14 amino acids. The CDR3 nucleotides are TGCAGCGTTGAAGATCTGGGCAGCAACAATGAGCAGTTCTTC. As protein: CSVEDLGSNNEQFF.

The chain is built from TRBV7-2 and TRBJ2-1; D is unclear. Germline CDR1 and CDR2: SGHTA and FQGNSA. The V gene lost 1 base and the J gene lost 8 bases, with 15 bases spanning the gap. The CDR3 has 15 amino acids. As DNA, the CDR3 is TGTGCCAGCAGCTTAGGGTCGCCCGCCGGTGATGAGCAGTTCTTC. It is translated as CASSLGSPAGDEQFF.

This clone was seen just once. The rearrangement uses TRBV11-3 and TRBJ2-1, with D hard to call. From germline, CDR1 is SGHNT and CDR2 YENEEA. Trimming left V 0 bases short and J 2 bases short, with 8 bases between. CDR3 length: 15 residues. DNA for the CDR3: TGTGCCAGCAGCTTAGATCGGCCCCCCTACAATGAGCAGTTCTTC. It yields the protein CASSLDRPPYNEQFF.

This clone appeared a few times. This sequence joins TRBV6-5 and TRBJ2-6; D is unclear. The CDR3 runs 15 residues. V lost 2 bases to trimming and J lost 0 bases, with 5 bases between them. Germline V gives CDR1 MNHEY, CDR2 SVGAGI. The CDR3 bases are TGTGCCAGCAGTTACCTGGACTCTGGGGCCAACGTCCTGACTTTC. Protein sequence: CASSYLDSGANVLTF.

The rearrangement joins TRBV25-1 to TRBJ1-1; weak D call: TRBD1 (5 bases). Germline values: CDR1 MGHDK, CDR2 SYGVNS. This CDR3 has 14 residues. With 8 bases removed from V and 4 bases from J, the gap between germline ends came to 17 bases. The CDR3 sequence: CASGEGGGTTEAFF. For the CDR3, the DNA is TGTGCCAGCGGGGAGGGTGGTGGGACCACTGAAGCTTTCTTT.

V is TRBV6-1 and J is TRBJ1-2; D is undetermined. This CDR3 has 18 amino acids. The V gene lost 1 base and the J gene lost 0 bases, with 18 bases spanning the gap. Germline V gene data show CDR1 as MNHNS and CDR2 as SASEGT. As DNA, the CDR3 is TGTGCCAGCAGTGAAGGAGTGTTGGTGGCGATTACTAACTATGGCTACACCTTC. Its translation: CASSEGVLVAITNYGYTF.

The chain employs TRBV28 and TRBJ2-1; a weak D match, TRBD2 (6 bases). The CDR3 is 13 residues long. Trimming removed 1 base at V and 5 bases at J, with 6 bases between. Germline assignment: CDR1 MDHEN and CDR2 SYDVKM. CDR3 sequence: CASSLSGDNEQFF. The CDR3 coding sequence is TGTGCCAGCAGTTTATCGGGGGACAATGAGCAGTTCTTC.

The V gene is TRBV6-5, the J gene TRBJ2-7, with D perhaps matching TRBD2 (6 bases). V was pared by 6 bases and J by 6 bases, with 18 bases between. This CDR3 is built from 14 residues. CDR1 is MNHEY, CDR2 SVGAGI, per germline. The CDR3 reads CASRPSGPEGEQYF. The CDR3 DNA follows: TGTGCCAGCAGGCCCTCGGGGCCGGAGGGCGAGCAGTACTTC.

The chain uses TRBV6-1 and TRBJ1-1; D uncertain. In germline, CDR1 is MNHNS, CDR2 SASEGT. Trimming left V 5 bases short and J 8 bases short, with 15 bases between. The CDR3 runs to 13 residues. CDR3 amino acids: CASSPVRAVEAFF. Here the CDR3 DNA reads TGTGCCAGCAGTCCAGTACGGGCAGTCGAAGCTTTCTTT.

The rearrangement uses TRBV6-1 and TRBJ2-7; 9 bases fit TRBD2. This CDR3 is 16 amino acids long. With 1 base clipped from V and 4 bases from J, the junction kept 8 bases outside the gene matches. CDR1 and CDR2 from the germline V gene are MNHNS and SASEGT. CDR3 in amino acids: CASSEEAGGWAYEQYF. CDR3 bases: TGTGCCAGCAGTGAAGAAGCGGGGGGTTGGGCATACGAGCAGTACTTC.

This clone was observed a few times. The CDR3 nucleotides are TGCGCCAGCCGTCTCTCTGGGGCCAACGTCCTGACTTTC. Translating it yields CASRLSGANVLTF. V usage is TRBV5-1 and J usage is TRBJ2-6; no clear D gene. The CDR3 is 13 amino acids. V was trimmed by 7 bases and J by 0 bases, leaving 5 bases between them. In germline, CDR1 is SGHRS, CDR2 YFSETQ.

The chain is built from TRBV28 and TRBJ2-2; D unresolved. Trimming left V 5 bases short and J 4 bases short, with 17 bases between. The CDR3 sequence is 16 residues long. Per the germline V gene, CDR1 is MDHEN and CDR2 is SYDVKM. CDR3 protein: CASSPSLGWGTGELFF. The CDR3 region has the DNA TGTGCCAGCAGTCCCTCCCTAGGGTGGGGCACCGGGGAGCTGTTTTTT.

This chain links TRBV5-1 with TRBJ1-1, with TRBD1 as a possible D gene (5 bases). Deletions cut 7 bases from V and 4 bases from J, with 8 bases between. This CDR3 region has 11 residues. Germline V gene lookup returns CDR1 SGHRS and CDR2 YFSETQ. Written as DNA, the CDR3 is TGCGCCAGCCGAGGGGCCACTGAAGCTTTCTTT. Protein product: CASRGATEAFF.

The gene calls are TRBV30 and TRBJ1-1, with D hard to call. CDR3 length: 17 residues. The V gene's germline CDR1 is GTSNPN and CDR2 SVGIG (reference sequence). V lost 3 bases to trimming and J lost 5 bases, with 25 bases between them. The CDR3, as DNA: TGTGCCTGGAGCTTCTGGGAGGGAATATTTATGGATACTGAAGCTTTCTTT. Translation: CAWSFWEGIFMDTEAFF.

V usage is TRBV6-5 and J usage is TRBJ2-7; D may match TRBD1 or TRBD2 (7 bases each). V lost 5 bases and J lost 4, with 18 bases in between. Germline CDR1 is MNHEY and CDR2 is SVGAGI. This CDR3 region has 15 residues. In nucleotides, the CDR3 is TGTGCCAGCAGTCAGTCAGGGGGGGGGCCGTACGAGCAGTACTTC. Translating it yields CASSQSGGGPYEQYF.

The CDR3 spells CASSFRESNNEQFF. CDR3 bases: TGTGCCAGCAGCTTCCGCGAGAGTAACAATGAGCAGTTCTTC. V is TRBV7-9 and J is TRBJ2-1; D gene unclear. Deletions cut 3 bases from V and 5 bases from J, with 11 bases between. There are 14 residues in the CDR3. CDR1 SEHNR and CDR2 FQNEAQ come from the germline V gene (reference sequence). The whole variable domain, remainder taken from reference TRBV7-9 and TRBJ2-1, is DTGVSQNPRHKITKRGQNVTFRCDPISEHNRLYWYRQTLGQGPEFLTYFQNEAQLEKSRLLSDRFSAERPKGSFSTLEIQRTEQGDSAMYLCASSFRESNNEQFFGPGTRLTVL.

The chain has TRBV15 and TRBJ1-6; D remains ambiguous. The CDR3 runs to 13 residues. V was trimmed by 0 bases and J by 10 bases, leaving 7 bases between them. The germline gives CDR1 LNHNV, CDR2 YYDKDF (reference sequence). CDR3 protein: CATSRDYSSPLHF. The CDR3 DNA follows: TGTGCCACCAGCAGAGATTATTCCTCACCCCTCCACTTT. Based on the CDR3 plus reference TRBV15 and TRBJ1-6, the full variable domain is DAMVIQNPRYQVTQFGKPVTLSCSQTLNHNVMYWYQQKSSQAPKLLFHYYDKDFNNEADTPDNFQSRRPNTSFCFLDIRSPGLGDTAMYLCATSRDYSSPLHFGNGTRLTVT.

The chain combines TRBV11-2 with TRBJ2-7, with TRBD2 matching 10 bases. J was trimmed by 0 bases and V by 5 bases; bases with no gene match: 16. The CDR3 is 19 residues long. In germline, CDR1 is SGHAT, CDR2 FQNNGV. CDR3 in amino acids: CASSPAGTSAAKASYEQYF. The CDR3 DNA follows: TGTGCCAGCAGCCCGGCCGGGACTAGCGCCGCTAAAGCCTCCTACGAGCAGTACTTC.

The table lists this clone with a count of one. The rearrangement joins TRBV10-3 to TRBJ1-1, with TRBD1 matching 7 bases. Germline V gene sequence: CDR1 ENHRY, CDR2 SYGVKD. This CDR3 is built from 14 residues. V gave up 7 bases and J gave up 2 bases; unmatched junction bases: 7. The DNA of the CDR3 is TGTGCCATCAAGGTGCAGGGGGATAACACTGAAGCTTTCTTT. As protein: CAIKVQGDNTEAFF.

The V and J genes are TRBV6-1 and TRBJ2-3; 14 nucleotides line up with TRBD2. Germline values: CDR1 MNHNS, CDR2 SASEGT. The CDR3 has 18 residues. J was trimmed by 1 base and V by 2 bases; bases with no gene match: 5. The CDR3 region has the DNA TGTGCCAGCAGTGAACGGTGGGGACTAGCGGGGGGCACAGATACGCAGTATTTT. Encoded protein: CASSERWGLAGGTDTQYF.

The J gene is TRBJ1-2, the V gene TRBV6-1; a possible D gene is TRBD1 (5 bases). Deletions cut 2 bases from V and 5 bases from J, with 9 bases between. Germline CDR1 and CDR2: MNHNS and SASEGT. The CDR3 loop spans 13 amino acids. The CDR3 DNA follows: TGTGCCAGCAGTGAACTAGGGACGTATGGCTACACCTTC. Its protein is CASSELGTYGYTF.

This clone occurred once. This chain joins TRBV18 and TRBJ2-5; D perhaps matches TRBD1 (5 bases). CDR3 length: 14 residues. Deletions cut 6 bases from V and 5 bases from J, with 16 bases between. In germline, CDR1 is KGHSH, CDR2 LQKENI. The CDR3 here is CASSHKGHTETQYF. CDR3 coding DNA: TGTGCCAGCTCCCACAAGGGGCATACGGAGACCCAGTACTTC.

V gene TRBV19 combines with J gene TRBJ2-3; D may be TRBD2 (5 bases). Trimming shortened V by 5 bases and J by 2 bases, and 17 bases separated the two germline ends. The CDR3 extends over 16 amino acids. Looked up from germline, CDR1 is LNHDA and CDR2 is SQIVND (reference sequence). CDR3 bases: TGTGCCAGTAGTTCCCGCCCTACGGGATCCACAGATACGCAGTATTTT. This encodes CASSSRPTGSTDTQYF.

The CDR3 sequence: CASSFGSSPSGANVLTF. In DNA, the CDR3 is TGCGCCAGCAGCTTTGGCAGTTCCCCATCTGGGGCCAACGTCCTGACTTTC. The V gene is TRBV5-1, the J gene TRBJ2-6; D not resolved. Germline V gives CDR1 SGHRS, CDR2 YFSETQ. V shed 2 bases and J shed 1 base, with 13 bases lying between them. This CDR3 comprises 17 residues.